What follows are 27 T cell receptor beta chains derived from one specimen sequenced in a study of T cells in Graves' hyperthyroidism and ophthalmopathy. Template material for amplifying TCR beta CDR3 regions consisted of RNA transcripts. A first-round RT-PCR of the TCR CDR3 used the HTBI primer set. MiXCR was run by TCRdb on the multiplex PCR reads, yielding one entry per CDR3 protein. The sample consists of under 700,000 distinct CDR3 sequences, roughly 17% of them appearing once. Sequenced sample: blood. Receptor source: a young woman with Graves' hyperthyroidism.

This clonotype has a count of ten or more. V and J are TRBV27 and TRBJ1-2; 7 bases match TRBD1. The length of the CDR3 is 20 residues. V dropped 5 bases and J dropped 2; count of bases not matched to a gene: 23. Germline CDR1 MNHEY, CDR2 SMNVEV (reference sequence). CDR3 DNA: TGTGCCAGCAGTCGAATACATGACAGGGTAGGGTTAGGCGGCAACTATGGCTACACCTTC. Encoded protein: CASSRIHDRVGLGGNYGYTF.

This chain uses TRBV7-9 with TRBJ2-2; D gene uncertain. CDR3 length: 14 amino acids. The V gene's germline CDR1 is SEHNR and CDR2 FQNEAQ (reference sequence). V was trimmed by 1 base and J by 5 bases, leaving 8 bases between them. CDR3 coding DNA: TGTGCCAGCAGCTTAGTGGTTCTAACCGGGGAGCTGTTTTTT. Protein: CASSLVVLTGELFF.

This clonotype was detected ten times or more. The gene calls are TRBV11-2 and TRBJ1-2; 9 nucleotides align to TRBD1. V lost 0 bases, J lost 8 bases, and 4 bases stayed unmatched. The CDR3 is made up of 14 amino acids. Germline assignment: CDR1 SGHAT and CDR2 FQNNGV. CDR3 loop: CASSLEQGAGGYTF. CDR3 DNA: TGTGCCAGCAGCTTAGAACAGGGGGCCGGGGGCTACACCTTC. Looking up the rest from reference TRBV11-2 and TRBJ1-2 gives the full variable domain: EAGVAQSPRYKIIEKRQSVAFWCNPISGHATLYWYQQILGQGPKLLIQFQNNGVVDDSQLPKDRFSAERLKGVDSTLKIQPAKLEDSAVYLCASSLEQGAGGYTFGSGTRLTVV.

This clonotype was recorded a few times. The V gene is TRBV12-3 or TRBV12-4, the J gene TRBJ1-2; D not resolved. Trimming cost V 6 bases and J 8 bases, with 16 bases left between them. This CDR3 has 13 residues. Here the CDR3 DNA reads TGTGCCAGCAGCCTGGCCCCCTTTGGGGGCTACACCTTC. Translating gives CASSLAPFGGYTF.

The table lists this clonotype with many counts. V is TRBV11-2 and J is TRBJ2-7; 8 bases map to TRBD1. This CDR3 is 14 amino acids long. The trim removed 3 bases at V and 5 bases at J, leaving 6 bases unmatched. Germline V gives CDR1 SGHAT, CDR2 FQNNGV. The CDR3 sequence: CASSLTGVLHEQYF. The CDR3 DNA reads as TGTGCCAGCAGCTTGACAGGGGTTCTCCACGAGCAGTACTTC.

This clonotype was recorded many times. This chain uses TRBV20-1 with TRBJ2-7; D gene unclear. The germline V gene has CDR1 DFQATT and CDR2 SNEGSKA (reference sequence). V lost 6 bases and J 0 bases, leaving 15 bases between the germline ends. The CDR3 covers 14 residues. The CDR3 region has the DNA TGCAGTGCAACCCTCTCTCTCAGCTCCTACGAGCAGTACTTC. This translates into CSATLSLSSYEQYF.

As to this clonotype: A much larger clone lies a single base off, so this may be a read error. This chain joins TRBV12-3 or TRBV12-4 and TRBJ2-7, with D maybe TRBD2 (5 bases). The DNA end is more similar to TRBJ2-1, so the J call may be wrong. The CDR3 covers 13 residues. The CDR3 bases are TGTGCCAGCAGTAGGGAGCTGATTTACGAGCAGTTCTTC. This sequence encodes CASSRELIYEQFF.

The chain employs TRBV5-6 and TRBJ2-4; no definite D call. V lost 4 bases to trimming and J lost 9 bases, with 8 bases between them. Germline V gene lookup returns CDR1 SGHDT and CDR2 YYEEEE. This CDR3 is built from 11 residues. Written as DNA, the CDR3 is TGTGCCAGCAGCATTCAACGCATTCAGTACTTC. Its protein product is CASSIQRIQYF.

CDR3 sequence: CASSSDTRYEQFF. CDR3 in DNA: TGTGCCAGCAGCTCGGACACTCGGTATGAGCAGTTCTTC. This rearrangement joins TRBV7-2 to TRBJ2-1; a possible D gene is TRBD1 (5 bases). Per the germline V gene, CDR1 is SGHTA and CDR2 is FQGNSA. Trimming stripped 4 bases from V and 8 bases from J, with 12 bases between. CDR3 length equals 13 residues.

This clonotype was detected ten times or more. This chain links TRBV2 with TRBJ1-5, with D possibly being TRBD1 (6 bases). The CDR3 has 14 residues. CDR1 and CDR2 (germline): SNHLY, FYNNEI. The V end was cut by 3 bases, the J end by 5 bases, with 11 bases between. The CDR3 reads CASSDGQLHQPQHF. The CDR3 DNA is TGTGCCAGCAGTGACGGACAGCTCCATCAGCCCCAGCATTTT.

This chain connects TRBV29-1 to TRBJ2-5; no clear D. Germline V gives CDR1 SQVTM, CDR2 ANQGSEA. Trimming shortened V by 6 bases and J by 5 bases, and 16 bases separated the two germline ends. The CDR3 spans 13 residues. CDR3 nucleotides: TGCAGCGTGTCACTTAACGTTCGGGAGACCCAGTACTTC. This codes for CSVSLNVRETQYF. The full variable domain, completed using reference TRBV29-1 and TRBJ2-5, is SAVISQKPSRDICQRGTSLTIQCQVDSQVTMMFWYRQQPGQSLTLIATANQGSEATYESGFVIDKFPISRPNLTFSTLTVSNMSPEDSSIYLCSVSLNVRETQYFGPGTRLLVL.

The chain combines TRBV19 with TRBJ2-5, with D perhaps given as TRBD1 or TRBD2 (5 bases each). Trimming removed 3 bases at V and 0 bases at J, with 11 bases between. Germline loops: CDR1 LNHDA, CDR2 SQIVND (reference sequence). The CDR3 has 15 residues. The CDR3 is CASSISSGHQETQYF. Written as DNA, the CDR3 is TGTGCCAGTAGTATTTCTTCGGGGCACCAAGAGACCCAGTACTTC.

At least ten counts were recorded for this clonotype. The CDR3, as DNA: TGTGCCAGCAGCTTAGATCGCGGACTAGCGCCATCCTACAATGAGCAGTTCTTC. Protein product: CASSLDRGLAPSYNEQFF. The chain couples TRBV11-2 to TRBJ2-1; 9 bases are a match to TRBD2. The CDR3 is 18 residues long. J lost 1 base, V lost 0 bases, and 7 bases had no gene match. Looked up from germline, CDR1 is SGHAT and CDR2 is FQNNGV.

In this sample, this clonotype turned up many times. The chain is built from TRBV20-1 and TRBJ1-2; TRBD1 is a possible D gene (6 bases). This CDR3 has 14 amino acids. Germline values: CDR1 DFQATT, CDR2 SNEGSKA (reference sequence). V gave up 3 bases and J gave up 2 bases, with 13 bases separating them. The CDR3 sequence: CSARRQGRNYGYTF. The CDR3 DNA sequence: TGCAGTGCTAGGCGGCAGGGGAGAAACTATGGCTACACCTTC.

In DNA, the CDR3 is TGCAGTGCTGTCAGGGGGTATAATTCACCCCTCCACTTT. Translating gives CSAVRGYNSPLHF. The chain uses TRBV20-1 and TRBJ1-6, with 7 bases identical to TRBD1. V shed 5 bases, J shed 4 bases, and the junction held 2 bases outside the gene matches. From germline, CDR1 is DFQATT and CDR2 SNEGSKA (reference sequence). The length of the CDR3 is 13 residues.

The chain employs TRBV6-2 or TRBV6-3 and TRBJ1-1; no clear D. This CDR3 has 13 residues. CDR1 MNHEY and CDR2 SVGEGT come from the germline V gene. V was shortened by 6 bases and J by 1 base, with 9 bases between the two germline ends. The chain's CDR3 is CASSRFTNTEAFF. The CDR3 bases are TGTGCCAGCAGCCGTTTCACGAACACTGAAGCTTTCTTT.

This clonotype was detected a few times. The V call is TRBV6-1, the J call TRBJ1-4; 9 nucleotides align to TRBD1. Unmatched junction bases numbered 12, after V lost 5 bases and J lost 8 bases. The CDR3 runs 16 residues. Germline CDR1 MNHNS, CDR2 SASEGT. Written as DNA, the CDR3 is TGTGCCAGCAGTACACATAGGACAGGGGTGGACGAAAAACTGTTTTTT. Its protein is CASSTHRTGVDEKLFF.

The V call is TRBV12-3 or TRBV12-4, the J call TRBJ2-1; D uncertain. CDR3 size: 18 residues. The V gene lost 3 bases and the J gene lost 0 bases, with 18 bases spanning the gap. CDR3 sequence: CASSLVPGLQSSYNEQFF. DNA of the CDR3: TGTGCCAGCAGTTTGGTTCCGGGTCTCCAAAGCTCCTACAATGAGCAGTTCTTC.

This clonotype was found many times. The rearrangement uses TRBV28 and TRBJ1-1; D gene ambiguous. Between the trimmed V and J ends, which lost 5 bases and 1 base, there was a span of 11 bases. The CDR3 extends over 14 amino acids. In germline, CDR1 is MDHEN, CDR2 SYDVKM. In DNA form, the CDR3 reads TGTGCCAGCAGTAATTGGCCTCAGAACACTGAAGCTTTCTTT. Residues: CASSNWPQNTEAFF.

This clonotype was counted ten times or more. The chain employs TRBV20-1 and TRBJ2-5, with 7 bases that match TRBD1. Looked up from germline, CDR1 is DFQATT and CDR2 is SNEGSKA (reference sequence). The length of the CDR3 is 15 residues. With V trimmed by 5 bases and J by 1 base, 10 bases remained unmatched. CDR3 in amino acids: CSARSGTETQETQYF. DNA of the CDR3: TGCAGTGCTCGGTCCGGGACAGAGACCCAAGAGACCCAGTACTTC.

In this sample, this clonotype turned up many times. This rearrangement joins TRBV7-9 to TRBJ2-3; a possible D gene is TRBD2 (5 bases). Per germline, CDR1 SEHNR and CDR2 FQNEAQ (reference sequence). This CDR3 spans 16 amino acids. Trimming cost V 5 bases and J 3 bases, with 18 bases left between them. The CDR3 protein is CASSLGVRMGTDTQYF. The CDR3 DNA reads as TGTGCCAGCAGCCTCGGGGTGCGGATGGGGACAGATACGCAGTATTTT.

The gene calls are TRBV11-2 and TRBJ2-1; D is possibly TRBD2 (6 bases). Germline V lookup: CDR1 SGHAT, CDR2 FQNNGV. Deletions cut 5 bases from V and 0 bases from J, with 11 bases between. The CDR3 contains 15 residues. Here the CDR3 DNA reads TGTGCCAGCAGCCAGAGGGGAGGCTCCTACAATGAGCAGTTCTTC. Protein: CASSQRGGSYNEQFF.

The V and J genes are TRBV3-1 and TRBJ1-2; D may be TRBD1 (5 bases). CDR3 length equals 15 residues. Germline V CDR1 and CDR2: LGHDT, YNNKEL (reference sequence). The V gene lost 0 bases and the J gene lost 2 bases, with 10 bases spanning the gap. The CDR3 DNA is TGTGCCAGCAGCCAAGACAGGGTCTTCAACTATGGCTACACCTTC. Its protein is CASSQDRVFNYGYTF.

A few counts support this clonotype. This chain joins TRBV29-1 and TRBJ2-2; tentative D call: TRBD1 (6 bases). The CDR3 has 14 amino acids. Trimming pared 5 bases from V and 2 bases from J, leaving 12 bases between. Germline V CDR1 and CDR2: SQVTM, ANQGSEA. DNA of the CDR3: TGCAGCGTTAGCAGGGGCACCAACACCGGGGAGCTGTTTTTT. Translation: CSVSRGTNTGELFF.

This rearrangement joins TRBV5-1 to TRBJ2-4; possibly TRBD1 for D (5 bases). The germline V gene has CDR1 SGHRS and CDR2 YFSETQ. The CDR3 sequence is 17 residues long. V lost 5 bases and J lost 8, with 26 bases in between. CDR3 residues: CASSHPTTATGEDIQYF. CDR3 nucleotide sequence: TGCGCCAGCAGTCATCCCACGACAGCCACAGGCGAAGACATTCAGTACTTC. The full variable domain, rest sourced from reference TRBV5-1 and TRBJ2-4, is KAGVTQTPRYLIKTRGQQVTLSCSPISGHRSVSWYQQTPGQGLQFLFEYFSETQRNKGNFPGRFSGRQFSNSRSEMNVSTLELGDSALYLCASSHPTTATGEDIQYFGAGTRLSVL.

The sample holds many counts of this clonotype. The chain joins TRBV5-6 to TRBJ1-1, with 7 positions matching TRBD1. The CDR3 extends over 15 amino acids. V was pared by 4 bases and J by 5 bases, with 11 bases of the junction left unmatched. Germline V gene sequence: CDR1 SGHDT, CDR2 YYEEEE. DNA of the CDR3: TGTGCCAGCAGCAATTTTTACAGGGGAGGGACTGAAGCTTTCTTT. Translation: CASSNFYRGGTEAFF.

This clonotype was counted many times. The chain carries TRBV27 and TRBJ2-1, with D uncertain. This CDR3 comprises 13 residues. V was shortened by 6 bases and J by 10 bases, with 16 bases between the two germline ends. Germline CDR1 and CDR2: MNHEY and SMNVEV (reference sequence). CDR3 amino acids: CASSTTYKVEQFF. The DNA for the CDR3 is TGTGCCAGCAGCACTACCTACAAGGTGGAGCAGTTCTTC.